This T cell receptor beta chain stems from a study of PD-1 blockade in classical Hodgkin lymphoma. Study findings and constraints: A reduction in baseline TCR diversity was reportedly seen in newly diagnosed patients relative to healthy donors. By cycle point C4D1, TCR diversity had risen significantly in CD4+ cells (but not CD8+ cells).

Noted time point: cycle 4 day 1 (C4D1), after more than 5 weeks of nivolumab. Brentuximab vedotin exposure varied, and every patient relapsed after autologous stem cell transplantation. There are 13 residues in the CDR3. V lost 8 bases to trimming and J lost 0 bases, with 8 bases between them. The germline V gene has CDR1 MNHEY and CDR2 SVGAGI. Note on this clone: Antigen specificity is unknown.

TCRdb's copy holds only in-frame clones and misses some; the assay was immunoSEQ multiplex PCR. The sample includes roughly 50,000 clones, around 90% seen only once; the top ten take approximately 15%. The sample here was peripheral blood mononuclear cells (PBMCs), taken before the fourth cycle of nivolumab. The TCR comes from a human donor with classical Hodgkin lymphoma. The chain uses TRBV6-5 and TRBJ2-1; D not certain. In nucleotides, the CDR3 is TGTGCCAGCGGGAAAAGCTCCTACAATGAGCAGTTCTTC. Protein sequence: CASGKSSYNEQFF.